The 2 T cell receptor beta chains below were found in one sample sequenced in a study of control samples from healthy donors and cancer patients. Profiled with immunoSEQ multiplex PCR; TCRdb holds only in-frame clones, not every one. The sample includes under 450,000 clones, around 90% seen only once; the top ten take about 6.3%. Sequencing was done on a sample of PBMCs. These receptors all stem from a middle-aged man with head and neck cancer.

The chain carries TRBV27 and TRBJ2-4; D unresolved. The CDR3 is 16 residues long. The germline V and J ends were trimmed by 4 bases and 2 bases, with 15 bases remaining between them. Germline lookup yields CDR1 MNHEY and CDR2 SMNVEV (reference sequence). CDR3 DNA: TGTGCCAGCAGTTACTCCTTTATGGGGACCAAAAACATTCAGTACTTC. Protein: CASSYSFMGTKNIQYF.

DNA of the CDR3: TGTGCCAGCAACGTAGCGGGAGGGCCGATCGAGCAGTACTTC. It yields the protein CASNVAGGPIEQYF. The V and J genes are TRBV11-2 and TRBJ2-7; TRBD2 agrees at 11 bases. The CDR3 loop spans 14 amino acids. With 7 bases clipped from V and 6 bases from J, the junction kept 8 bases outside the gene matches. Germline CDR1 SGHAT, CDR2 FQNNGV. The variable domain in full, with the rest retrieved from reference TRBV11-2 and TRBJ2-7, is EAGVAQSPRYKIIEKRQSVAFWCNPISGHATLYWYQQILGQGPKLLIQFQNNGVVDDSQLPKDRFSAERLKGVDSTLKIQPAKLEDSAVYLCASNVAGGPIEQYFGPGTRLTVT.